The 24 T cell receptor beta chains below come from one sample, sequenced in a study of blood T cell repertoires in COVID-19. TCRdb keeps only in-frame clones here, not all; method: immunoSEQ multiplex PCR. The sample includes 350,000 or so clones, about 92% seen only once; the top ten take 3% to 4.5%. The sample consisted of peripheral blood. Receptor source: a woman aged 55-69 years with COVID-19, enrolled during active disease.

This rearrangement joins TRBV11-2 to TRBJ2-7; unclear D gene. CDR1 SGHAT and CDR2 FQNNGV come from the germline V gene. V lost 1 base and J lost 7, with 8 bases in between. The CDR3 runs 12 residues. The DNA of the CDR3 is TGTGCCAGCAGCTTAGGTGACGGGGAGCAGTACTTC. Translating gives CASSLGDGEQYF.

This clone was detected only once. The genes are TRBV7-8 and TRBJ2-7; D might be TRBD1 (6 bases). Germline CDR1 and CDR2: SGHVS and FQNEAQ. The CDR3 totals 14 residues. The V end lost 5 bases, the J end lost 3 bases, and 14 bases lay between the germline ends. CDR3 coding DNA: TGTGCCAGCAGCGCACCCCGGGACAACTACGAGCAGTACTTC. Protein sequence: CASSAPRDNYEQYF.

The V call is TRBV5-6, the J call TRBJ1-6; no clear D. V shed 4 bases and J shed 4 bases, with 9 bases lying between them. CDR3 length: 14 amino acids. Germline V gene data show CDR1 as SGHDT and CDR2 as YYEEEE. The CDR3 protein is CASSPRGYNSPLHF. The CDR3 DNA is TGTGCCAGCAGCCCCCGGGGATATAATTCACCCCTCCACTTT. Variable domain in full (rest from reference TRBV5-6 and TRBJ1-6): DAGVTQSPTHLIKTRGQQVTLRCSPKSGHDTVSWYQQALGQGPQFIFQYYEEEERQRGNFPDRFSGHQFPNYSSELNVNALLLGDSALYLCASSPRGYNSPLHFGNGTRLTVT.

The CDR3 bases are TGTGCCAGCAGCCGCGCTTCGACAGGGCCCGAGCAGTACTTC. Amino acids: CASSRASTGPEQYF. This chain links TRBV6-5 with TRBJ2-7, with TRBD1 matching over 7 bases. The CDR3 runs 14 residues. Germline V CDR1 and CDR2: MNHEY, SVGAGI. V lost 6 bases and J lost 6; bases outside the gene matches: 11.

This chain uses TRBV7-9 with TRBJ1-2; 12 bases match TRBD1. Germline CDR1 reads SEHNR; CDR2 reads FQNEAQ (reference sequence). V was pared by 8 bases and J by 7 bases, with 11 bases of the junction left unmatched. The CDR3 has 15 amino acids. The CDR3 DNA reads TGTGCCAGCGTTTTTACGAGGGACAGGGGGCTTGGCTACACCTTC. Amino acid sequence: CASVFTRDRGLGYTF.

The chain joins TRBV18 to TRBJ1-1; D is uncertain. Per the germline V gene, CDR1 is KGHSH and CDR2 is LQKENI. CDR3 length: 13 residues. V was pared by 4 bases and J by 0 bases, with 6 bases between. The DNA of the CDR3 is TGTGCCAGCTCACTCGGTCTGAACACTGAAGCTTTCTTT. Its protein product is CASSLGLNTEAFF.

The rearrangement uses TRBV2 and TRBJ1-2; TRBD1 might be the D (5 bases). This CDR3 is built from 14 residues. Germline V gene data show CDR1 as SNHLY and CDR2 as FYNNEI. Trimming shortened V by 4 bases and J by 0 bases, and 9 bases separated the two germline ends. CDR3 protein: CASSAAGSNYGYTF. Written as DNA, the CDR3 is TGTGCCAGCAGTGCGGCAGGGTCTAACTATGGCTACACCTTC.

The chain couples TRBV25-1 to TRBJ1-6; 9 bases are a match to TRBD1. Germline V gives CDR1 MGHDK, CDR2 SYGVNS. The CDR3 is 14 residues long. Losses at the gene ends were 9 bases for V and 9 bases for J; bases not matched to a gene: 9. This CDR3 reads CASRPDRGSSPLHF. CDR3 in DNA: TGTGCCAGTCGCCCGGACAGGGGCAGTTCACCCCTCCACTTT. The whole variable domain, filled in from reference TRBV25-1 and TRBJ1-6, reads EADIYQTPRYLVIGTGKKITLECSQTMGHDKMYWYQQDPGMELHLIHYSYGVNSTEKGDLSSESTVSRIRTEHFPLTLESARPSHTSQYLCASRPDRGSSPLHFGNGTRLTVT.

The rearrangement joins TRBV5-1 to TRBJ2-1, with a weak D call TRBD1 (6 bases). The CDR3 has 15 amino acids. V was clipped by 0 bases and J by 2 bases, with 9 bases between them. Germline V lookup: CDR1 SGHRS, CDR2 YFSETQ. This CDR3 is CASSLGQVTYNEQFF. DNA for the CDR3: TGCGCCAGCAGCTTGGGACAGGTCACCTACAATGAGCAGTTCTTC. Using reference TRBV5-1 and TRBJ2-1 for the parts outside the CDR3, the full variable domain is KAGVTQTPRYLIKTRGQQVTLSCSPISGHRSVSWYQQTPGQGLQFLFEYFSETQRNKGNFPGRFSGRQFSNSRSEMNVSTLELGDSALYLCASSLGQVTYNEQFFGPGTRLTVL.

This clone showed up just once. The chain is built from TRBV7-9 and TRBJ2-7; TRBD1 matches 8 bases. CDR1 and CDR2 from the germline V gene are SEHNR and FQNEAQ (reference sequence). CDR3 length equals 16 residues. V was clipped by 5 bases and J by 1 base; unmatched bases: 10. As DNA, the CDR3 is TGTGCCAGCAGCCTATCGACAGGGGAAGATTCCTACGAGCAGTACTTC. Translated, it gives CASSLSTGEDSYEQYF.

The chain combines TRBV7-9 with TRBJ1-2, with 11 positions matching TRBD1. J was trimmed by 2 bases and V by 5 bases; bases with no gene match: 4. This CDR3 comprises 15 residues. The germline V gene has CDR1 SEHNR and CDR2 FQNEAQ (reference sequence). CDR3 in DNA: TGTGCCAGCAGCCCGAGGACAGGGGGCAACTATGGCTACACCTTC. As protein: CASSPRTGGNYGYTF.

This clone was picked up one time. This rearrangement joins TRBV21-1 to TRBJ2-3; no DNA check was done on the table's D call, TRBD1. TRBV21-1 corresponds to a pseudogene. The CDR3 length is 15 residues. CDR3 in DNA: TGTGCCAGCAGCAACCGGACAGGGGGCACAGATACGCAGTATTTT. It codes for CASSNRTGGTDTQYF.

The chain employs TRBV7-9 and TRBJ1-5; D call uncertain. V lost 5 bases, J lost 0 bases, and 8 bases lay in between. The CDR3 runs to 14 residues. CDR1 is SEHNR, CDR2 FQNEAQ, per germline (reference sequence). The CDR3 spells CASSPTTSNQPQHF. The CDR3 coding sequence is TGTGCCAGCAGCCCGACTACTAGCAATCAGCCCCAGCATTTT.

A note on this clone: At one boundary the junction diverges from the germline segment, which might be a read error. The chain uses TRBV19 and TRBJ1-4; 7 bases agree with TRBD1. The germline V gene encodes CDR1 LNHDA and CDR2 SQIVND (reference sequence). This CDR3 has 14 residues. The CDR3 DNA reads as TGTGCCAGTAGTCTAGACAGGGTGGAAGAAAAACTGTTTTTT. Its translation: CASSLDRVEEKLFF.

The CDR3 sequence: CAWSALAGGSTDTQYF. In DNA form, the CDR3 reads TGTGCCTGGAGCGCTCTAGCGGGGGGAAGCACAGATACGCAGTATTTT. The chain couples TRBV30 to TRBJ2-3; 11 bases agree with TRBD2. Trimming cost V 3 bases and J 0 bases; bases outside gene matches: 5. CDR3 length equals 16 residues. CDR1 and CDR2 (germline): GTSNPN, SVGIG (reference sequence).

CDR3 amino acids: CASSLARGQSYSPLHF. The CDR3 DNA is TGTGCCAGCAGCTTAGCCAGGGGACAGAGTTATTCACCCCTCCACTTT. V is TRBV11-2 and J is TRBJ1-6, with 7 bases aligning to TRBD1. Germline V CDR1 and CDR2: SGHAT, FQNNGV. After removal of 1 base from V and 8 bases from J, the junction contained 8 bases not matched to a gene. This CDR3 has 16 amino acids. Full variable domain (rest looked up from reference TRBV11-2 and TRBJ1-6): EAGVAQSPRYKIIEKRQSVAFWCNPISGHATLYWYQQILGQGPKLLIQFQNNGVVDDSQLPKDRFSAERLKGVDSTLKIQPAKLEDSAVYLCASSLARGQSYSPLHFGNGTRLTVT.

The chain has TRBV27 and TRBJ2-5, with TRBD1 matching over 7 bases. The J segment lost 5 bases and the V segment lost 5 bases, leaving 11 bases of the junction unmatched. This CDR3 contains 15 residues. Germline V gene lookup returns CDR1 MNHEY and CDR2 SMNVEV (reference sequence). The CDR3 is CASSPRGTTRETQYF. CDR3 nucleotide sequence: TGTGCCAGCAGTCCCAGGGGGACAACGAGGGAGACCCAGTACTTC.

The chain has TRBV28 and TRBJ1-2; tentative D call: TRBD1 (6 bases). V lost 4 bases and J lost 5, with 17 bases in between. CDR1 is MDHEN, CDR2 SYDVKM, per germline. The CDR3 covers 15 residues. The CDR3 nucleotides read TGTGCCAGCAGTTGGGGAGGGGGGTCTTTTTATGGCTACACCTTC. It specifies CASSWGGGSFYGYTF.

The V and J genes are TRBV5-1 and TRBJ2-1; 12 bases align to TRBD2. Germline loops: CDR1 SGHRS, CDR2 YFSETQ. The CDR3 spans 14 residues. V lost 3 bases to trimming and J lost 9 bases; unmatched junction nucleotides: 4. CDR3 protein: CASSSSGGAVEQFF. CDR3 bases: TGCGCCAGCAGCTCTAGCGGGGGGGCGGTTGAGCAGTTCTTC.

The V gene is TRBV5-1, the J gene TRBJ2-3; 8 bases match TRBD2. CDR1 is SGHRS and CDR2 is YFSETQ in the germline V gene. CDR3 length: 16 residues. The trim removed 0 bases at V and 1 base at J, leaving 4 bases unmatched. The CDR3 region is CASSLDTSGGTDTQYF. For the CDR3, the DNA is TGCGCCAGCAGCTTGGACACTAGCGGAGGCACAGATACGCAGTATTTT.

The chain recombines TRBV11-2 with TRBJ2-2; D is uncertain. Germline CDR1 reads SGHAT; CDR2 reads FQNNGV. Trimming pared 4 bases from V and 2 bases from J, leaving 11 bases between. This CDR3 is 15 amino acids long. The CDR3 DNA reads TGTGCCAGCAGCTCTAGACCCCTAAACACCGGGGAGCTGTTTTTT. Protein: CASSSRPLNTGELFF.

The chain carries TRBV5-1 and TRBJ1-1, with 7 bases lining up with TRBD1. The CDR3 covers 14 residues. CDR1 SGHRS and CDR2 YFSETQ come from the germline V gene. After removal of 5 bases from V and 4 bases from J, the junction contained 8 bases not matched to a gene. CDR3 coding DNA: TGCGCCAGCAGAGAACAGGGGAAAGGCACTGAAGCTTTCTTT. Translation: CASREQGKGTEAFF.

The chain links TRBV5-1 to TRBJ2-4; 11 bases agree with TRBD2. The junction had 7 bases not matched to a gene; V was cut back by 4 bases and J by 1 base. Germline CDR1 is SGHRS and CDR2 is YFSETQ. The CDR3 extends over 17 amino acids. The CDR3 DNA sequence: TGCGCCAGCAGCCCAACCCCTAGCGGGGGGGCCAAAAACATTCAGTACTTC. This gives the protein CASSPTPSGGAKNIQYF.

The J gene is TRBJ2-1, the V gene TRBV3-1 (or the pseudogene TRBV3-2), with 8 positions matching TRBD2. J lost 8 bases, V lost 0 bases, and 6 bases had no gene match. This CDR3 comprises 15 residues. In germline, CDR1 is LGHDT, CDR2 YNNKEL (reference sequence). The chain's CDR3 is CASSQETGGPYEQFF. CDR3 nucleotide sequence: TGTGCCAGCAGCCAAGAAACGGGGGGGCCCTATGAGCAGTTCTTC.